The rows below give T cell receptor beta chains drawn from one sample of a study of T-cell reconstitution after alpha-beta-depleted transplantation in children. One entry per CDR3 protein results from TCRdb running MiXCR on the PCR reads. The table has fewer than 350,000 distinct CDR3 sequences, roughly 9.1% seen once; the top ten hold less than 9%. The specimen was PBMCs, collected before TCRalphabeta/CD19-depleted stem cell transplant. These receptors all stem from a boy under two years old with acute myeloid leukemia, due to receive a stem cell transplant. Both conserved end residues are trimmed from each CDR3. Each record gives: clone size, V gene, J gene, CDR3 protein. For some rows the clone size is stated as once, few or many, or as a class when expanded; others skip it.

many	TRBV29-1	TRBJ2-2	SVTQNTGELF
few	TRBV18	TRBJ1-5	ASSRHCCNQPQH
many	TRBV7-2	TRBJ2-3	ASSYPGQSTDTQY
many	TRBV20-1	TRBJ2-6	SASSGPSVLT
many	TRBV7-2	TRBJ2-1	ASSLHPLAGDYNEQF
many	TRBV7-2	TRBJ2-4	ASSPRRGGVKNIQY
many	TRBV3-1	TRBJ2-5	ASSRKGLGGETQY
many	TRBV28	TRBJ2-1	ASTSGGSGSSEQF
once	TRBV6-1	TRBJ2-3	ASSRYRFLPSSSTDMQY
many	TRBV7-2	TRBJ2-3	ASSLAPLAGAPGTDTQY
many	TRBV5-1	TRBJ1-3	ASSSDDSGPGNTIY
-	TRBV11-3	TRBJ2-5	ASSLGTSGGPFLETQY
few	TRBV4-3	TRBJ2-5	ASSQDRRQGETQY
many	TRBV5-1	TRBJ2-1	ASSPTREGAYNEQF
few	TRBV6-1	TRBJ1-2	ASSLLLGTGAAFYGYT
many	TRBV7-9	TRBJ2-7	ASSLEDRASYEQY
many	TRBV6-5	TRBJ2-3	ASITDTQY
many	TRBV7-2	TRBJ2-2	ASSPAGVPGELF
many	TRBV4-2	TRBJ2-1	ASSQEPPGQYNEQF
many	TRBV6-5	TRBJ1-2	ASSSRQGRGYT
-	TRBV7-9	TRBJ1-4	ANSLGTGIEKLF
many	TRBV29-1	TRBJ1-3	SVEDPRRNTIY